This T cell receptor beta chain was captured by sequencing in a study of T cell responses to AZD1222 COVID-19 vaccine. This clone showed up just once. Profiled with immunoSEQ multiplex PCR; TCRdb holds only in-frame clones, not every one. The sample carries under 300,000 clones, approximately 93% recorded once. Germline values: CDR1 MNHEY, CDR2 SVGAGI. The CDR3 has 13 amino acids. V dropped 5 bases and J dropped 3 bases, with 10 bases sitting between them. The TCR originated in an adult in good health. Sample: peripheral blood, taken on day 0 of AZD1222 vaccination. V is TRBV6-5 and J is TRBJ1-2; TRBD1 might be the D (5 bases). CDR3 DNA: TGTGCCAGCAGTCAGGGACGTTACTATGGCTACACCTTC. Amino acids: CASSQGRYYGYTF.